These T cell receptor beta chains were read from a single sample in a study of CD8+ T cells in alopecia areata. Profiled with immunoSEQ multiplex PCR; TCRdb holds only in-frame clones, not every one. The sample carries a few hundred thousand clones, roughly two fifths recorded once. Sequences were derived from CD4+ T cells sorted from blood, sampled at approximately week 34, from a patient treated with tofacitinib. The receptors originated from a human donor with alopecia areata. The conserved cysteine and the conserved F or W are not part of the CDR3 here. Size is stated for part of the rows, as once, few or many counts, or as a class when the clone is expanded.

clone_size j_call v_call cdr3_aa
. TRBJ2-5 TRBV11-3 ASSLGPQETQY
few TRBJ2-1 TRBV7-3 ASSQGLGNNEQF
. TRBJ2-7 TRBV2 ASRTNVGYEQY
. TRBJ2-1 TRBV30 AQSGGSYNEQF
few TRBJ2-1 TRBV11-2 ASSFLGSYNEQF
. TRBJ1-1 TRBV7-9 ASSSSRDRSLMNTEAF
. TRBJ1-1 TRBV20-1 SARDRAEAF
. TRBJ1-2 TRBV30 AWSVLDRPDYGYT
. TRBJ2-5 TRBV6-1 ASTGSSGVQETQY
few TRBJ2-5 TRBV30 AWSPGETQY
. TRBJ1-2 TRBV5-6 ASSLGLGRFNYGYT
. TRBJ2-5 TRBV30 AWKREWAGDQETQY
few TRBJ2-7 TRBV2 ASSSGANYEQY
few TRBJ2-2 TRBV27 ASSLHLGRAGELF
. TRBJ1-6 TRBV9 ASSGGDSPLH
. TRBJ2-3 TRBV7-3 ASSSRLTTTDTQY
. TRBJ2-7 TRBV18 ASSPPGRAEQY
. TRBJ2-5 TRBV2 ASSEPSLGETQY
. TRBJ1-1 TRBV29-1 SVAWAEAF
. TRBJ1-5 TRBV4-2 ASAGRINQPQH
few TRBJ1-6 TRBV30 AWSGIAPNSPLH
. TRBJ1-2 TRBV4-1 ASSQETDVHSGYT
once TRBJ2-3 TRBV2 ASSRLAAFTDTQY
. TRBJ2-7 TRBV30 AWSVKGSHEQY
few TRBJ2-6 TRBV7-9 ASSLGVRANVLT
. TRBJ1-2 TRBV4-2 ASSRETGGNYGYT